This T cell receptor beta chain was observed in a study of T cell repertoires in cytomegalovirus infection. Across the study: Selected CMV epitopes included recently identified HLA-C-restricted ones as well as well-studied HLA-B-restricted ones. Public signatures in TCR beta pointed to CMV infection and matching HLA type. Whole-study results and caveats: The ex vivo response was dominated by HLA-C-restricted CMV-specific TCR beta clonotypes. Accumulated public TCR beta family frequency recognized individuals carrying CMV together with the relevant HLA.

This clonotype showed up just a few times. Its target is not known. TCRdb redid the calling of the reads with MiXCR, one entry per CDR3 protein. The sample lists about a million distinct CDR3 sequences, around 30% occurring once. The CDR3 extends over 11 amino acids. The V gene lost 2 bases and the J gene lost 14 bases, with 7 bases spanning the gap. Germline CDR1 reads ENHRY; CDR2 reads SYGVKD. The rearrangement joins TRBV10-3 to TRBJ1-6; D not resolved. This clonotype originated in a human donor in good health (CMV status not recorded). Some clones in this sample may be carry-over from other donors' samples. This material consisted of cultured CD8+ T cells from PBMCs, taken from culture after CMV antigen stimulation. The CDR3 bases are TGTGCCATCAGTGAGAAGGCGACCCTCCACTTT. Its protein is CAISEKATLHF.